The 20 T cell receptor beta chains reported below all come from one sample, sequenced in a study of blood T cell repertoires in COVID-19. TCRdb's copy holds only in-frame clones and misses some; the assay was immunoSEQ multiplex PCR. The sample lists some 110,000 clones; roughly nine tenths were seen once. Source material: peripheral blood. The receptor source for this set is a human donor in a cohort sampled during active COVID-19.

The chain joins TRBV13 to TRBJ2-2, with 14 positions matching TRBD2. Germline V gives CDR1 PRHDT, CDR2 FYEKMQ (reference sequence). J gave up 7 bases and V 5 bases, and 6 bases lay outside the gene matches. This CDR3 region has 16 residues. The CDR3 DNA sequence: TGTGCCAGCAGCCAGGGACTAGCGGGAGCGGTCGGGGAGCTGTTTTTT. Encoded protein: CASSQGLAGAVGELFF.

The rearrangement links TRBV4-1 to TRBJ1-2; weak D call: TRBD1 (5 bases). V was clipped by 1 base and J by 4 bases, with 10 bases between them. This CDR3 is built from 14 residues. In germline, CDR1 is MGHRA, CDR2 YSYEKL. CDR3 in DNA: TGCGCCAGCAGCCAAGGAGTGACAGCCTATGGCTACACCTTC. Its translation: CASSQGVTAYGYTF.

J is TRBJ1-5 and V is TRBV7-2, with D hard to call. CDR1 is SGHTA, CDR2 FQGNSA, per germline. V lost 3 bases to trimming and J lost 1 base, with 10 bases between them. The CDR3 extends over 15 amino acids. CDR3 nucleotides: TGTGCCAGCAGCTTTCAGCCGGGGAGCAATCAGCCCCAGCATTTT. This translates into CASSFQPGSNQPQHF.

V is TRBV2 and J is TRBJ2-1; tentatively, D is TRBD1 (5 bases). The CDR3 loop spans 12 amino acids. V gave up 2 bases and J gave up 9 bases, with 8 bases separating them. Germline V gene lookup returns CDR1 SNHLY and CDR2 FYNNEI. The CDR3, as DNA: TGTGCCAGCAGTGAACAGGGTGGTGAGCAGTTCTTC. Its protein is CASSEQGGEQFF.

The chain links TRBV14 to TRBJ1-1; a possible D gene is TRBD1 (5 bases). V was cut by 0 bases and J by 5 bases, with 13 bases left in between. The CDR3 covers 15 residues. CDR1 SGHDN and CDR2 FVKESK come from the germline V gene. In nucleotides, the CDR3 is TGTGCCAGCAGCCAAGAAAGGCCAGGGATAACTGAAGCTTTCTTT. This encodes CASSQERPGITEAFF.

The V call is TRBV12-3 or TRBV12-4, the J call TRBJ2-1; D may be TRBD1 (6 bases). This CDR3 spans 12 amino acids. Trimming removed 7 bases from V and 4 bases from J, with 8 bases in between. In nucleotides, the CDR3 is TGTGCCAGCACCCAGGGGTACAATGAGCAGTTCTTC. Its protein product is CASTQGYNEQFF.

This chain links TRBV13 with TRBJ2-7; D unresolved. Germline CDR1 is PRHDT and CDR2 is FYEKMQ (reference sequence). The CDR3 contains 16 residues. V lost 1 base, J lost 2 bases, and 15 bases lay in between. This CDR3 reads CASSLAPPRPPYEQYF. DNA for the CDR3: TGTGCCAGCAGCTTAGCCCCGCCTAGACCGCCCTACGAGCAGTACTTC.

The chain has TRBV2 and TRBJ2-2, with TRBD1 as a possible D gene (5 bases). The CDR3 sequence is 15 residues long. The germline V gene has CDR1 SNHLY and CDR2 FYNNEI. Trimming took 7 bases from V and 3 from J, leaving 15 bases between them. As DNA, the CDR3 is TGTGCCAGCAAAATCAGGGCCGGCCACACCGGGGAGCTGTTTTTT. This encodes CASKIRAGHTGELFF. Full variable domain (rest looked up from reference TRBV2 and TRBJ2-2): EPEVTQTPSHQVTQMGQEVILRCVPISNHLYFYWYRQILGQKVEFLVSFYNNEISEKSEIFDDQFSVERPDGSNFTLKIRSTKLEDSAMYFCASKIRAGHTGELFFGEGSRLTVL.

The chain couples TRBV5-1 to TRBJ2-7; the D is unclear. The germline V and J ends were trimmed by 0 bases and 3 bases, with 7 bases remaining between them. There are 13 residues in the CDR3. The germline gives CDR1 SGHRS, CDR2 YFSETQ. CDR3 nucleotide sequence: TGCGCCAGCAGCTTGGGGCAGGACTACGAGCAGTACTTC. It translates to CASSLGQDYEQYF.

The rearrangement joins TRBV30 to TRBJ2-1, with D tentatively TRBD2 (5 bases). V lost 4 bases and J 4 bases, leaving 14 bases between the germline ends. This CDR3 region has 14 residues. Germline values: CDR1 GTSNPN, CDR2 SVGIG (reference sequence). CDR3 sequence (DNA): TGTGCCTGGATAGTCGGGGTGGGATACAATGAGCAGTTCTTC. Amino acids: CAWIVGVGYNEQFF.

J is TRBJ2-7 and V is TRBV5-1; TRBD2 aligns across 7 bases. This CDR3 is 14 amino acids long. The V segment lost 4 bases and the J segment 4 bases; nucleotides outside the gene matches: 8. Germline V gene sequence: CDR1 SGHRS, CDR2 YFSETQ. CDR3 loop: CASSQGLDSYEQYF. CDR3 bases: TGCGCCAGCAGCCAAGGACTAGATTCTTACGAGCAGTACTTC. The variable domain in full, with the rest retrieved from reference TRBV5-1 and TRBJ2-7, is KAGVTQTPRYLIKTRGQQVTLSCSPISGHRSVSWYQQTPGQGLQFLFEYFSETQRNKGNFPGRFSGRQFSNSRSEMNVSTLELGDSALYLCASSQGLDSYEQYFGPGTRLTVT.

The chain joins TRBV4-1 to TRBJ2-7, with D perhaps matching TRBD2 (5 bases). V was pared by 1 base and J by 2 bases, with 6 bases between. The CDR3 runs 13 residues. Germline CDR1 reads MGHRA; CDR2 reads YSYEKL. CDR3 DNA: TGCGCCAGCAGCCAAGGACTACCCTACGAGCAGTACTTC. It codes for CASSQGLPYEQYF.

This chain joins TRBV6-2 or TRBV6-3 and TRBJ2-3; tentatively, D is TRBD2 (6 bases). V was pared by 2 bases and J by 1 base, with 10 bases between. Germline values: CDR1 MNHEY, CDR2 SVGEGT. The CDR3 sequence is 15 residues long. The CDR3 reads CASSYRDSRTDTQYF. The CDR3 DNA reads as TGTGCCAGCAGTTACCGGGACTCCCGCACAGATACGCAGTATTTT.

As for this clone: This CDR3 is also generated by other DNA sequences in the sample. The J gene is TRBJ2-7, the V gene TRBV5-4, with 8 bases aligning to TRBD1. There are 12 residues in the CDR3. The germline V gene has CDR1 SGHNT and CDR2 YYREEE (reference sequence). J was trimmed by 5 bases and V by 3 bases; bases with no gene match: 1. DNA of the CDR3: TGTGCCAGCAGCTCGGACAGGGACGAGCAGTACTTC. Its protein is CASSSDRDEQYF.

With respect to this clone: The sample contains more than one DNA sequence encoding this CDR3. CDR3: CASSLAGGGYNEQFF. Here the CDR3 DNA reads TGTGCCAGCAGCTTAGCGGGAGGGGGGTACAATGAGCAGTTCTTC. The chain has TRBV5-4 and TRBJ2-1, with 10 bases lining up with TRBD2. V shed 2 bases, J shed 4 bases, and the junction held 3 bases outside the gene matches. CDR1 is SGHNT and CDR2 is YYREEE in the germline V gene (reference sequence). The CDR3 runs to 15 residues.

This chain uses TRBV4-1 with TRBJ2-2; TRBD2 matches at 9 bases. Trimming took 2 bases from V and 6 from J; bases not matched to a gene: 7. The CDR3 sequence is 16 residues long. Germline CDR1 MGHRA, CDR2 YSYEKL. CDR3 DNA sequence: TGCGCCAGCAGCCAATTTGGCGGGAGGGCCCCCGGGGAGCTGTTTTTT. Translation: CASSQFGGRAPGELFF.

The rearrangement uses TRBV27 and TRBJ2-3; the D gene is possibly TRBD2 (5 bases). Germline lookup yields CDR1 MNHEY and CDR2 SMNVEV (reference sequence). The CDR3 is 14 residues long. V lost 0 bases and J 5 bases, leaving 9 bases between the germline ends. CDR3 coding DNA: TGTGCCAGCAGTTTATCCCTAGCAGAAGATACGCAGTATTTT. As protein: CASSLSLAEDTQYF.

The chain recombines TRBV6-2 or TRBV6-3 with TRBJ2-2; TRBD1 matches at 11 bases. CDR1 is MNHEY, CDR2 SVGEGT, per germline. The V and J ends lost 2 bases and 5 bases, in that order; junction bases with no gene match: 1. The CDR3 loop spans 15 amino acids. The CDR3 DNA sequence: TGTGCCAGCAGTTACCGGGACAGGGGGACCGGGGAGCTGTTTTTT. Amino acids: CASSYRDRGTGELFF.

V usage is TRBV9 and J usage is TRBJ1-1; the D is unclear. Germline CDR1 and CDR2: SGDLS and YYNGEE. V was pared by 0 bases and J by 1 base, with 4 bases between. The CDR3 has 13 residues. CDR3 amino acids: CASSVAGNTEAFF. The CDR3, as DNA: TGTGCCAGCAGCGTAGCAGGGAACACTGAAGCTTTCTTT.

The chain employs TRBV6-2 or TRBV6-3 and TRBJ2-7, with 11 bases lining up with TRBD2. CDR3 size: 14 residues. The junction had 0 bases not matched to a gene; V was cut back by 2 bases and J by 3 bases. CDR1 is MNHEY and CDR2 is SVGEGT in the germline V gene. The CDR3 here is CASSYGTSGYEQYF. CDR3 DNA sequence: TGTGCCAGCAGTTACGGGACTAGCGGCTACGAGCAGTACTTC.